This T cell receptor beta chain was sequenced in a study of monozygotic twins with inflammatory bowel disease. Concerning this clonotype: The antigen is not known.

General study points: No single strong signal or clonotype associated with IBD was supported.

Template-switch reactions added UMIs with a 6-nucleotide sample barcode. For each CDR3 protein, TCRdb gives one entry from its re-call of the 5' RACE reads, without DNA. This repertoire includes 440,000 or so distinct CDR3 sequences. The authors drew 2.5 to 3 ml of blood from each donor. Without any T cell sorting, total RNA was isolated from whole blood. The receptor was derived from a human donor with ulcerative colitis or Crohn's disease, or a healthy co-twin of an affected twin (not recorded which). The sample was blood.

The CDR3 sequence is CASSPMETQYF. This sequence joins TRBV6-6 and TRBJ2-5. From germline, CDR1 is MNHNY and CDR2 SVGAGI (reference sequence). This CDR3 contains 11 residues.